The 11 T cell receptor beta chains listed next were all sequenced from one sample in a study of cytomegalovirus exposure and HLA in healthy donors. Amplification used 60 Vbeta primers and 13 Jbeta primers. TCRdb's table, derived via immunoSEQ multiplex PCR, lists solely in-frame clones and lacks some. The sample lists approximately 90,000 clones; approximately 7.7% were seen once. The sample taken for sequencing was PBMCs. These TCRs come from a man in his forties or fifties in good health and CMV-seronegative.

This chain connects TRBV4-1 to TRBJ1-5, with D maybe TRBD1 (5 bases). Germline V gene sequence: CDR1 MGHRA, CDR2 YSYEKL. Trimming pared 1 base from V and 2 bases from J, leaving 12 bases between. This CDR3 is built from 16 residues. The CDR3 DNA reads TGCGCCAGCAGCCAAGTTTTTGAAGGGGGCAATCAGCCCCAGCATTTT. Translated, it gives CASSQVFEGGNQPQHF.

This sequence joins TRBV7-6 and TRBJ2-7; D possibly corresponds to TRBD1 (5 bases). The CDR3 sequence is 15 residues long. Trimming took off 1 base at V and 5 bases at J, with 15 bases between the two ends. Germline CDR1 SGHVS, CDR2 FNYEAQ. The CDR3 here is CASSLEPRAAHEQYF. The CDR3 DNA is TGTGCCAGCAGCTTAGAGCCCAGGGCGGCCCACGAGCAGTACTTC.

As to this clone: One junction end disagrees with the germline gene, perhaps due to a read error. The chain joins TRBV11-2 to TRBJ1-4, with a tentative D call TRBD1 (5 bases). Per germline, CDR1 SGHAT and CDR2 FQNNGV. The CDR3 length is 15 residues. CDR3 region: CASSLMGGANEKLLF. CDR3 DNA: TGTGCCAGCAGCTTAATGGGGGGAGCTAATGAAAAACTGCTTTTT.

The rearrangement uses TRBV5-1 and TRBJ2-3, with 14 bases lining up with TRBD2. Per the germline V gene, CDR1 is SGHRS and CDR2 is YFSETQ. The CDR3 consists of 16 residues. Germline trimming cut 3 bases from V and 5 bases from J; bases unmatched to any gene: 5. DNA of the CDR3: TGCGCCAGCAGCTCCTCGGGACTAGCGGGGGTAGATACGCAGTATTTT. It specifies CASSSSGLAGVDTQYF.

This clone was recorded a few times. The V call is TRBV28, the J call TRBJ1-2; 9 bases map to TRBD1. This CDR3 is built from 13 residues. The junction had 2 bases not matched to a gene; V was cut back by 2 bases and J by 7 bases. CDR1 is MDHEN, CDR2 SYDVKM, per germline. CDR3 bases: TGTGCCAGCAGTTTAACAGGGGGCGGTGGCTACACCTTC. Amino acid sequence: CASSLTGGGGYTF.

The rearrangement links TRBV2 to TRBJ1-5; D may be TRBD1 (6 bases). CDR3 size: 15 residues. Germline CDR1 SNHLY, CDR2 FYNNEI. V shed 2 bases and J shed 11 bases, with 19 bases lying between them. This chain's CDR3 is CASSERAGAQVSQHF. As DNA, the CDR3 is TGTGCCAGCAGTGAAAGGGCAGGGGCGCAGGTATCCCAGCATTTT.

J is TRBJ2-7 and V is TRBV6-1; 11 positions agree with TRBD2. Germline assignment: CDR1 MNHNS and CDR2 SASEGT. This CDR3 region has 14 residues. The V segment lost 4 bases and the J segment 4 bases; nucleotides outside the gene matches: 3. CDR3 sequence: CASSALAGGYEQYF. In DNA form, the CDR3 reads TGTGCCAGCAGTGCTCTAGCGGGGGGTTACGAGCAGTACTTC.

This clone has just a few counts. The CDR3 reads CASSSMTGGGTDTQYF. In DNA, the CDR3 is TGCGCCAGCAGCTCTATGACAGGGGGTGGCACAGATACGCAGTATTTT. The chain links TRBV5-1 to TRBJ2-3; 9 bases agree with TRBD1. With 3 bases clipped from V and 1 base from J, the junction kept 6 bases outside the gene matches. The CDR3 is 16 residues long. CDR1 is SGHRS, CDR2 YFSETQ, per germline. The whole variable domain, remainder taken from reference TRBV5-1 and TRBJ2-3, is KAGVTQTPRYLIKTRGQQVTLSCSPISGHRSVSWYQQTPGQGLQFLFEYFSETQRNKGNFPGRFSGRQFSNSRSEMNVSTLELGDSALYLCASSSMTGGGTDTQYFGPGTRLTVL.

The V gene is TRBV7-8, the J gene TRBJ2-7; no clear D gene. The germline V gene has CDR1 SGHVS and CDR2 FQNEAQ. The CDR3 is 15 residues long. V lost 6 bases and J lost 0, with 15 bases in between. For the CDR3, the DNA is TGTGCCAGCAGTTCCGGGTTCATCAGCTCCTACGAGCAGTACTTC. It specifies CASSSGFISSYEQYF.

This clone has a handful of counts. V gene TRBV6-1 combines with J gene TRBJ1-2; the match to TRBD1 covers 7 bases. V shed 6 bases, J shed 10 bases, and the junction held 11 bases outside the gene matches. The CDR3 is 13 amino acids. Germline V CDR1 and CDR2: MNHNS, SASEGT. The CDR3 bases are TGTGCCAGCAGCTCTATGGGACAGTCGGCCTACACCTTC. Protein: CASSSMGQSAYTF.

This clone was detected a few times. The rearrangement joins TRBV15 to TRBJ2-7, with a weak D call TRBD1 (5 bases). CDR1 is LNHNV and CDR2 is YYDKDF in the germline V gene (reference sequence). The CDR3 contains 13 residues. Trimming cost V 7 bases and J 5 bases, with 15 bases left between them. CDR3 nucleotide sequence: TGTGCCACCACTGGCAGGGCAGTCCACGAGCAGTACTTC. It is translated as CATTGRAVHEQYF. Based on the CDR3 plus reference TRBV15 and TRBJ2-7, the full variable domain is DAMVIQNPRYQVTQFGKPVTLSCSQTLNHNVMYWYQQKSSQAPKLLFHYYDKDFNNEADTPDNFQSRRPNTSFCFLDIRSPGLGDTAMYLCATTGRAVHEQYFGPGTRLTVT.